One sample yielded the 31 T cell receptor beta chains listed below, sequenced in a study of persistence of HIV-infected CD4 T cells. The antigens for these receptors are not known. The libraries were made with immunoSEQ version 4 in survey mode. Method: immunoSEQ multiplex PCR; TCRdb's copy keeps in-frame clones and lacks some. The sample yields 15,000 to 20,000 clones, less than 70% seen once. The stimulus was lysate of CMV-infected fibroblasts, approximately 9.7 ug/mL. Responding CD4+ T cells were sorted by upregulation of both CD40 ligand and CD69. This specimen consisted of CD4+ T cells sorted from PBMCs after roughly 18-hour stimulation, obtained from a patient who received antiretroviral therapy. These receptor sequences come from an adult woman with HIV who was CMV-seropositive.

The rearrangement uses TRBV10-3 and TRBJ2-7; D gene ambiguous. The length of the CDR3 is 15 residues. Germline values: CDR1 ENHRY, CDR2 SYGVKD. V was clipped by 0 bases and J by 2 bases, with 11 bases between them. The CDR3 loop reads CAISESRSSTYEQYF. The CDR3, as DNA: TGTGCCATCAGTGAGTCGCGGAGCTCAACCTACGAGCAGTACTTC.

The chain has TRBV3-1 (or the pseudogene TRBV3-2) and TRBJ2-3; 8 nucleotides match TRBD2. The CDR3 covers 16 residues. V trimming: 0 bases; J trimming: 7 bases; junction bases outside the gene matches: 9. CDR1 and CDR2 (germline): LGHDT, YNNKEL (reference sequence). CDR3 nucleotide sequence: TGTGCCAGCAGCCAAGATCTAGGTAGCGGGGTGAATACGCAGTATTTT. The encoded protein is CASSQDLGSGVNTQYF.

The rearrangement links TRBV15 to TRBJ1-2; D is unclear. The CDR3 loop spans 14 amino acids. The V gene's germline CDR1 is LNHNV and CDR2 YYDKDF (reference sequence). Trimming cost V 4 bases and J 6 bases, with 15 bases left between them. The CDR3 region has the DNA TGTGCCACCAGCACCCCCCTAACTTTGGATGGCTACACCTTC. Residues: CATSTPLTLDGYTF.

This clone is medium-sized in the sample. This chain joins TRBV18 and TRBJ1-2, with TRBD1 as a possible D gene (6 bases). Germline CDR1 is KGHSH and CDR2 is LQKENI. V lost 2 bases and J 4 bases, leaving 11 bases between the germline ends. The CDR3 is 14 amino acids. The CDR3 here is CASSPGDRLYGYTF. Here the CDR3 DNA reads TGTGCCAGCTCACCAGGAGACAGGCTCTATGGCTACACCTTC. The full variable domain, completed using reference TRBV18 and TRBJ1-2, is NAGVMQNPRHLVRRRGQEARLRCSPMKGHSHVYWYRQLPEEGLKFMVYLQKENIIDESGMPKERFSAEFPKEGPSILRIQQVVRGDSAAYFCASSPGDRLYGYTFGSGTRLTVV.

The V gene is TRBV21-1, the J gene TRBJ1-6. TRBV21-1 is a pseudogene. The CDR3 runs to 17 residues. Here the CDR3 DNA reads TGTGCCAGCAGCAAAGCCTGCGGGACCTCCTATAATTCACCCCTCCACTTT. It specifies CASSKACGTSYNSPLHF.

The rearrangement joins TRBV19 to TRBJ1-2; 7 nucleotides align to TRBD1. The junction had 0 bases not matched to a gene; V was cut back by 10 bases and J by 7 bases. CDR1 is LNHDA and CDR2 is SQIVND in the germline V gene (reference sequence). This CDR3 comprises 9 residues. The CDR3 is CATGGGYTF. Written as DNA, the CDR3 is TGTGCCACAGGGGGTGGCTACACCTTC.

For the CDR3, the DNA is TGCGCCAGCAGAATGGGACAGGGGAAAAACTATGGCTACACCTTC. Encoded protein: CASRMGQGKNYGYTF. The gene calls are TRBV5-1 and TRBJ1-2; TRBD1 matches 10 bases. In germline, CDR1 is SGHRS, CDR2 YFSETQ. V lost 5 bases to trimming and J lost 2 bases; unmatched junction nucleotides: 6. There are 15 residues in the CDR3.

The chain joins TRBV5-1 to TRBJ2-5; D call uncertain. The V gene's germline CDR1 is SGHRS and CDR2 YFSETQ. The V end was cut by 0 bases, the J end by 4 bases, with 13 bases between. This CDR3 is built from 15 residues. The CDR3 here is CASSLAPSRLETQYF. The CDR3 region has the DNA TGCGCCAGCAGCTTGGCCCCGTCCCGCCTAGAGACCCAGTACTTC.

This chain connects TRBV3-1 (or the pseudogene TRBV3-2) to TRBJ1-5, with D maybe TRBD1 (6 bases). The CDR3 has 14 residues. Germline CDR1 and CDR2: LGHDT and YNNKEL (reference sequence). Trimming shortened V by 6 bases and J by 6 bases, and 15 bases separated the two germline ends. DNA for the CDR3: TGTGCCAGCAGTCAGAGAGGGGGTTTTCAGCCCCAGCATTTT. Protein product: CASSQRGGFQPQHF.

The rearrangement uses TRBV9 and TRBJ2-3; 12 bases match TRBD2. CDR1 and CDR2 from the germline V gene are SGDLS and YYNGEE. This CDR3 has 18 residues. The V segment lost 4 bases and the J segment 4 bases; nucleotides outside the gene matches: 13. The CDR3 DNA sequence: TGTGCCAGCAGCCCCCAACTCCCTAGCGGGGGGGGGTCAGATACGCAGTATTTT. The encoded protein is CASSPQLPSGGGSDTQYF.

By share, this clone counts as large. The rearrangement joins TRBV15 to TRBJ1-1; D uncertain. Germline CDR1 is LNHNV and CDR2 is YYDKDF (reference sequence). Trimming left V 0 bases short and J 8 bases short, with 10 bases between. CDR3 length equals 13 residues. DNA for the CDR3: TGTGCCACCAGCAGAGATAGGCCGGCAGAAGCTTTCTTT. Translation gives CATSRDRPAEAFF.

This chain links TRBV24-1 with TRBJ2-3; no clear D. CDR1 is KGHDR and CDR2 is SFDVKD in the germline V gene. CDR3 length equals 15 residues. Trimming removed 2 bases at V and 6 bases at J, with 14 bases between. CDR3 nucleotide sequence: TGTGCCACCAGTGATTCCATGGTTCAGGCCGATACGCAGTATTTT. Its translation is CATSDSMVQADTQYF.

This clone was counted between two and nine times. The rearrangement uses TRBV7-6 and TRBJ1-3, with no clear D. V shed 4 bases and J shed 4 bases, with 11 bases lying between them. The CDR3 runs 14 residues. CDR1 and CDR2 (germline): SGHVS, FNYEAQ. The CDR3 bases are TGTGCCAGCAGCTCGCCCGGACGGGGAAACACCATATATTTT. Protein: CASSSPGRGNTIYF.

The chain recombines TRBV18 with TRBJ2-6, with 8 positions matching TRBD2. V shed 6 bases and J 2 bases; nucleotides not matched to a gene: 12. The V gene's germline CDR1 is KGHSH and CDR2 LQKENI. The CDR3 is 18 residues long. The CDR3, as DNA: TGTGCCAGCTCGCGCGAGGCGGGGGGCCTCCCTGGGGCCAACGTCCTGACTTTC. It encodes CASSREAGGLPGANVLTF.

The CDR3 DNA reads as TGTGCCAGCAGCCAAGATCGCGACAGGGGGACTTTCTTT. Translation: CASSQDRDRGTFF. This rearrangement joins TRBV3-1 (or the pseudogene TRBV3-2) to TRBJ1-1, with 9 nucleotides matching TRBD1. This CDR3 is built from 13 residues. V dropped 0 bases and J dropped 12; count of bases not matched to a gene: 5. Germline V gene data show CDR1 as LGHDT and CDR2 as YNNKEL (reference sequence).

This clone was recorded only once. The chain has TRBV13 and TRBJ2-1; D is possibly TRBD2 (5 bases). Trimming pared 2 bases from V and 7 bases from J, leaving 9 bases between. This CDR3 has 13 residues. Germline V lookup: CDR1 PRHDT, CDR2 FYEKMQ (reference sequence). The CDR3 spells CASSLTPGNEQFF. The CDR3 region has the DNA TGTGCCAGCAGCTTAACCCCGGGGAATGAGCAGTTCTTC.

The rearrangement links TRBV10-1 to TRBJ1-2; weak D call: TRBD1 (6 bases). This CDR3 has 17 residues. In germline, CDR1 is WNHNN, CDR2 SYGVQD (reference sequence). Trimming shortened V by 6 bases and J by 1 base, and 21 bases separated the two germline ends. The DNA for the CDR3 is TGCGCCAGCAGAGGCAGGTGGGATCCCAGGGGTAACTATGGCTACACCTTC. Amino acid sequence: CASRGRWDPRGNYGYTF.

With regard to this clone: This same CDR3 is encoded by further DNA sequences in the sample. This chain connects TRBV18 to TRBJ1-2; D unclear. The CDR3 sequence is 12 residues long. Trimming removed 2 bases from V and 5 bases from J, with 6 bases in between. CDR1 is KGHSH, CDR2 LQKENI, per germline. As DNA, the CDR3 is TGTGCCAGCTCACCAGACACTTATGGCTACACCTTC. Amino acids: CASSPDTYGYTF.

This clone appeared once. The V gene is TRBV5-1, the J gene TRBJ2-7; a weak D match, TRBD2 (5 bases). This CDR3 is 14 amino acids long. V gave up 0 bases and J gave up 4 bases, with 11 bases separating them. Germline lookup yields CDR1 SGHRS and CDR2 YFSETQ. CDR3 sequence: CASSLDTTGYEQYF. The CDR3 region has the DNA TGCGCCAGCAGCTTGGATACAACGGGGTACGAGCAGTACTTC.

The DNA of the CDR3 is TGTGCCAGCAGCTTGGTTCTGGGGGCGAACACTGAAGCTTTCTTT. As protein: CASSLVLGANTEAFF. V is TRBV5-5 and J is TRBJ1-1, with D tentatively TRBD1 (6 bases). CDR1 and CDR2 from the germline V gene are SGHKS and YYEKEE (reference sequence). The germline V and J ends were trimmed by 0 bases and 1 base, with 10 bases remaining between them. The CDR3 loop spans 15 amino acids.

The gene calls are TRBV15 and TRBJ2-5; D unresolved. Deletions cut 0 bases from V and 3 bases from J, with 20 bases between. The CDR3 is 18 residues long. Germline CDR1 is LNHNV and CDR2 is YYDKDF (reference sequence). CDR3 loop: CATSRDRRLESSEETQYF. The CDR3, as DNA: TGTGCCACCAGCAGAGATCGGAGATTAGAAAGCAGTGAAGAGACCCAGTACTTC. Supplemented by reference TRBV15 and TRBJ2-5, the full variable domain reads DAMVIQNPRYQVTQFGKPVTLSCSQTLNHNVMYWYQQKSSQAPKLLFHYYDKDFNNEADTPDNFQSRRPNTSFCFLDIRSPGLGDTAMYLCATSRDRRLESSEETQYFGPGTRLLVL.

The rearrangement uses TRBV29-1 and TRBJ2-1; 7 bases are shared with TRBD2. Germline CDR1 and CDR2: SQVTM and ANQGSEA. The CDR3 covers 15 residues. The trim removed 5 bases at V and 0 bases at J, leaving 7 bases unmatched. CDR3 DNA: TGCAGCGTTACCTCGGGGGGAAGCTCCTACAATGAGCAGTTCTTC. It translates to CSVTSGGSSYNEQFF.

The rearrangement links TRBV19 to TRBJ2-3, with TRBD2 as a possible D gene (5 bases). Per the germline V gene, CDR1 is LNHDA and CDR2 is SQIVND (reference sequence). The length of the CDR3 is 17 residues. Between the trimmed V and J ends, which lost 4 bases and 1 base, there was a span of 18 bases. CDR3: CASSTPPGSGGTDTQYF. DNA for the CDR3: TGTGCCAGTAGTACCCCTCCGGGGAGCGGTGGCACAGATACGCAGTATTTT. The whole variable domain, filled in from reference TRBV19 and TRBJ2-3, reads DGGITQSPKYLFRKEGQNVTLSCEQNLNHDAMYWYRQDPGQGLRLIYYSQIVNDFQKGDIAEGYSVSREKKESFPLTVTSAQKNPTAFYLCASSTPPGSGGTDTQYFGPGTRLTVL.

This clone was detected once. The V call is TRBV19, the J call TRBJ2-1; tentative D call: TRBD2 (6 bases). In germline, CDR1 is LNHDA, CDR2 SQIVND (reference sequence). Trimming shortened V by 7 bases and J by 7 bases, and 17 bases separated the two germline ends. The CDR3 sequence is 14 residues long. CDR3 protein: CASTPTVGGNEQFF. The CDR3 region has the DNA TGTGCCAGTACCCCCACCGTCGGGGGAAATGAGCAGTTCTTC.

This sequence joins TRBV19 and TRBJ2-3; 8 nucleotides match TRBD1. Germline values: CDR1 LNHDA, CDR2 SQIVND (reference sequence). CDR3 length: 15 residues. The J segment lost 4 bases and the V segment lost 5 bases, leaving 8 bases of the junction unmatched. The CDR3 loop is CASSPRTGWADTQYF. In nucleotides, the CDR3 is TGTGCCAGTAGTCCCCGGACAGGGTGGGCAGATACGCAGTATTTT.

This clone is classed as medium-sized. This rearrangement joins TRBV7-9 to TRBJ2-3, with 13 nucleotides matching TRBD2. The germline V gene has CDR1 SEHNR and CDR2 FQNEAQ (reference sequence). V lost 4 bases, J lost 6 bases, and 4 bases stayed unmatched. This CDR3 contains 15 residues. The chain's CDR3 is CASSYGLAGEDTQYF. CDR3 nucleotides: TGTGCCAGCAGCTACGGACTAGCGGGGGAGGATACGCAGTATTTT.

The V gene is TRBV21-1, the J gene TRBJ1-6; the table's D gene call, TRBD1, was not cross checked with the DNA. TRBV21-1 is a known pseudogene. The CDR3 contains 16 residues. As DNA, the CDR3 is TGTGCCAGCAGCACCCCGGACAGGGGGCACAGTTCACCCCTCCACTTT. Translation: CASSTPDRGHSSPLHF.

The chain carries TRBV27 and TRBJ2-7, with 10 bases that match TRBD2. This CDR3 spans 15 amino acids. Trimming took 2 bases from V and 0 from J; bases not matched to a gene: 1. Per the germline V gene, CDR1 is MNHEY and CDR2 is SMNVEV (reference sequence). The CDR3 here is CASSLLAGVSYEQYF. The CDR3 DNA is TGTGCCAGCAGTTTACTAGCGGGGGTCTCCTACGAGCAGTACTTC.

The chain employs TRBV15 and TRBJ1-2; TRBD1 aligns across 9 bases. The V gene's germline CDR1 is LNHNV and CDR2 YYDKDF (reference sequence). Losses at the gene ends were 0 bases for V and 8 bases for J; bases not matched to a gene: 7. The CDR3 loop spans 15 amino acids. The CDR3 sequence is CATSRDLGQGGGYTF. The CDR3 DNA follows: TGTGCCACCAGCAGAGATCTGGGACAGGGCGGCGGCTACACCTTC.

The chain combines TRBV3-1 (or the pseudogene TRBV3-2) with TRBJ2-7, with TRBD1 matching 7 bases. CDR1 is LGHDT, CDR2 YNNKEL, per germline (reference sequence). Trimming took 3 bases from V and 6 from J; bases not matched to a gene: 11. CDR3 size: 15 residues. CDR3 sequence reads: CASSHSDREKGEQYV. As DNA, the CDR3 is TGTGCCAGCAGCCACAGCGACAGGGAAAAAGGCGAGCAGTACGTC.

This chain uses TRBV3-1 (or the pseudogene TRBV3-2) with TRBJ2-1; D not certain. The CDR3 extends over 14 amino acids. With 1 base removed from V and 9 bases from J, the gap between germline ends came to 13 bases. Germline V gene sequence: CDR1 LGHDT, CDR2 YNNKEL (reference sequence). CDR3 sequence: CASSQAMSSSEQFF. The CDR3 nucleotides are TGTGCCAGCAGCCAAGCCATGAGTTCCAGTGAGCAGTTCTTC.